These T cell receptor beta chains were read from a single sample in a study of T cell responses to AZD1222 COVID-19 vaccine. Libraries were prepared by immunoSEQ multiplex PCR; TCRdb keeps only in-frame clonotypes and omits some of them. Among fewer than 120,000 clones listed, nearly 90% were seen once. This specimen was peripheral blood, taken on day 0 of AZD1222 vaccination. The receptors derive from an adult in good health. The CDR3 runs from the conserved cysteine through the conserved F or W. D genes are given only for firm matches. Clone size is stated in some rows and not others, as once, few, many or a class when expanded.

J gene: TRBJ1-2
D gene: .
clone size: once
V gene: TRBV28
CDR3 protein: CASRRGGPNYGYTF
CDR3 DNA: TGTGCCAGCAGGAGGGGGGGTCCTAACTATGGCTACACCTTC

J gene: TRBJ1-1
D gene: .
clone size: .
V gene: TRBV2
CDR3 protein: CASSEEPDTEAFF
CDR3 DNA: TGTGCCAGCAGTGAAGAGCCGGACACTGAAGCTTTCTTT

J gene: TRBJ1-3
D gene: .
clone size: .
V gene: TRBV6-1
CDR3 protein: CASSEALWQSTGNTIYF
CDR3 DNA: TGTGCCAGCAGTGAAGCGCTTTGGCAGTCCACGGGAAACACCATATATTTT

J gene: TRBJ2-3
D gene: .
clone size: .
V gene: TRBV15
CDR3 protein: CATSSRRTDTQYF
CDR3 DNA: TGTGCCACCAGCAGCAGGCGCACAGATACGCAGTATTTT

J gene: TRBJ1-2
D gene: .
clone size: .
V gene: TRBV5-1
CDR3 protein: CASSFETEPNDYTF
CDR3 DNA: TGCGCCAGCAGCTTTGAGACGGAACCTAATGACTACACCTTC

J gene: TRBJ1-4
D gene: .
clone size: .
V gene: TRBV3-1/TRBV3-2
CDR3 protein: CASSQETWDPENNEKLFF
CDR3 DNA: TGTGCCAGCAGCCAAGAGACCTGGGACCCCGAAAATAATGAAAAACTGTTTTTT

J gene: TRBJ1-4
D gene: .
clone size: .
V gene: TRBV5-1
CDR3 protein: CASSLGGSNEKLFF
CDR3 DNA: TGCGCCAGCAGCTTGGGGGGATCTAATGAAAAACTGTTTTTT

J gene: TRBJ2-5
D gene: TRBD1
clone size: .
V gene: TRBV7-3
CDR3 protein: CASSLTGTEETQYF
CDR3 DNA: TGTGCCAGCAGCTTAACTGGGACAGAAGAGACCCAGTACTTC

J gene: TRBJ2-5
D gene: .
clone size: .
V gene: TRBV6-5
CDR3 protein: CASNTGNQETQYF
CDR3 DNA: TGTGCCAGCAACACAGGGAACCAAGAGACCCAGTACTTC

J gene: TRBJ1-3
D gene: .
clone size: once
V gene: TRBV5-1
CDR3 protein: CASNLDGHSGNTIYF
CDR3 DNA: TGCGCCAGCAACCTGGACGGCCACTCTGGAAACACCATATATTTT

J gene: TRBJ1-5
D gene: .
clone size: .
V gene: TRBV3-1/TRBV3-2
CDR3 protein: CASSQDSGNQPQHF
CDR3 DNA: TGTGCCAGCAGCCAAGACAGTGGGAATCAGCCCCAGCATTTT

J gene: TRBJ2-7
D gene: TRBD1
clone size: .
V gene: TRBV19
CDR3 protein: CASSTGGRYEQYF
CDR3 DNA: TGTGCCAGTAGTACAGGGGGCCGGTACGAGCAGTACTTC

J gene: TRBJ2-5
D gene: .
clone size: .
V gene: TRBV18
CDR3 protein: CASSPEETQYF
CDR3 DNA: TGTGCCAGCTCACCCGAAGAGACCCAGTACTTC

J gene: TRBJ1-4
D gene: TRBD1
clone size: .
V gene: TRBV7-9
CDR3 protein: CASSFRQGREKLFF
CDR3 DNA: TGTGCCAGCAGCTTCAGACAGGGACGGGAAAAACTGTTTTTT

J gene: TRBJ1-3
D gene: TRBD1
clone size: .
V gene: TRBV7-2
CDR3 protein: CASSPDRGPISGNTIYF
CDR3 DNA: TGTGCCAGCAGCCCGGACAGGGGGCCCATCTCTGGAAACACCATATATTTT

J gene: TRBJ2-3
D gene: .
clone size: .
V gene: TRBV21-1
CDR3 protein: CASSKVGTGTEGTDTQYF
CDR3 DNA: .

J gene: TRBJ1-1
D gene: .
clone size: .
V gene: TRBV9
CDR3 protein: CASSVAEVYTEAFF
CDR3 DNA: TGTGCCAGCAGCGTAGCGGAGGTTTACACTGAAGCTTTCTTT

J gene: TRBJ2-1
D gene: .
clone size: few
V gene: TRBV14
CDR3 protein: CASSQDETDSYNEQFF
CDR3 DNA: TGTGCCAGCAGCCAAGATGAAACGGACTCCTACAATGAGCAGTTCTTC

J gene: TRBJ1-2
D gene: TRBD1
clone size: .
V gene: TRBV9
CDR3 protein: CASGGQGVYGYTF
CDR3 DNA: TGTGCCAGCGGGGGACAGGGGGTTTATGGCTACACCTTC

J gene: TRBJ2-7
D gene: TRBD2
clone size: .
V gene: TRBV28
CDR3 protein: CATGGTLYEQYF
CDR3 DNA: TGTGCCACCGGGGGGACCCTCTACGAGCAGTACTTC

J gene: TRBJ1-6
D gene: .
clone size: .
V gene: TRBV7-9
CDR3 protein: CASSLGTLNSPLHF
CDR3 DNA: TGTGCCAGCAGCTTAGGGACTCTTAATTCACCCCTCCACTTT

J gene: TRBJ2-7
D gene: TRBD1
clone size: .
V gene: TRBV18
CDR3 protein: CASSPQAGTGPYEQYF
CDR3 DNA: TGTGCCAGCTCACCTCAGGCCGGGACAGGGCCCTACGAGCAGTACTTC

J gene: TRBJ1-1
D gene: .
clone size: once
V gene: TRBV6-5
CDR3 protein: CASSYEPNTEAFF
CDR3 DNA: TGTGCCAGCAGTTACGAGCCGAACACTGAAGCTTTCTTT

J gene: TRBJ2-3
D gene: TRBD2
clone size: .
V gene: TRBV11-2
CDR3 protein: CASSLDLFGASGSDTQYF
CDR3 DNA: TGTGCCAGCAGCTTAGATCTTTTTGGCGCTAGCGGGAGTGATACGCAGTATTTT

J gene: TRBJ2-2
D gene: .
clone size: .
V gene: TRBV7-8
CDR3 protein: CASYPPYGTANTGELFF
CDR3 DNA: TGTGCCAGTTACCCCCCCTATGGGACGGCGAACACCGGGGAGCTGTTTTTT

J gene: TRBJ2-3
D gene: TRBD2
clone size: once
V gene: TRBV11-2
CDR3 protein: CASRLAGTTDTQYF
CDR3 DNA: TGTGCCAGCAGATTAGCGGGGACCACAGATACGCAGTATTTT

J gene: TRBJ2-1
D gene: .
clone size: .
V gene: TRBV7-2
CDR3 protein: CASSSRVIGNNEQFF
CDR3 DNA: TGTGCCAGCAGCTCGAGGGTAATTGGCAACAATGAGCAGTTCTTC

J gene: TRBJ2-5
D gene: TRBD2
clone size: .
V gene: TRBV5-4
CDR3 protein: CASSLPLAGGEETQYF
CDR3 DNA: TGTGCCAGCAGCTTGCCTCTAGCGGGAGGGGAGGAGACCCAGTACTTC

J gene: TRBJ2-1
D gene: .
clone size: .
V gene: TRBV3-1/TRBV3-2
CDR3 protein: CASSRWRAVYEQFF
CDR3 DNA: TGTGCCAGCAGCCGTTGGAGGGCCGTCTATGAGCAGTTCTTC

J gene: TRBJ2-2
D gene: .
clone size: .
V gene: TRBV3-1/TRBV3-2
CDR3 protein: CASSRERLHTGELFF
CDR3 DNA: TGTGCCAGCAGCCGCGAGCGACTCCACACCGGGGAGCTGTTTTTT

J gene: TRBJ1-3
D gene: .
clone size: once
V gene: TRBV19
CDR3 protein: CASSLGPAISGNTIYF
CDR3 DNA: TGTGCCAGTAGCCTCGGACCCGCAATCTCTGGAAACACCATATATTTT

J gene: TRBJ1-2
D gene: TRBD1
clone size: .
V gene: TRBV7-2
CDR3 protein: CASSLGQGSYGYTF
CDR3 DNA: TGTGCCAGCAGCTTAGGACAGGGGAGTTATGGCTACACCTTC